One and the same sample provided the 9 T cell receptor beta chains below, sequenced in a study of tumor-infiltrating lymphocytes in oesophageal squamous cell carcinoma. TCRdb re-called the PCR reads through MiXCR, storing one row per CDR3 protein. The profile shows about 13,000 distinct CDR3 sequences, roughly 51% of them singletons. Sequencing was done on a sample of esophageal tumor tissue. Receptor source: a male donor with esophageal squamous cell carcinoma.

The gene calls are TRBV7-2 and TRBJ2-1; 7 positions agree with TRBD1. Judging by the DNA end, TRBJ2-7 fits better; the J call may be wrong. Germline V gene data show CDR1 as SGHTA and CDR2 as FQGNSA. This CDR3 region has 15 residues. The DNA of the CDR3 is TGTGCCAGCAGCCCGACGGACAGGAGGTGGGACGAGCAGTACTTC. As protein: CASSPTDRRWDEQYF.

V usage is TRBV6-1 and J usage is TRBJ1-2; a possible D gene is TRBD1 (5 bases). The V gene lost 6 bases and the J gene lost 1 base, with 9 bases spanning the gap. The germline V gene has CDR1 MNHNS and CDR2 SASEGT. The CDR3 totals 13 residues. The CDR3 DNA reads TGTGCCAGCAGGCTGACAGTTAACTATGGCTACACCTTC. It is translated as CASRLTVNYGYTF.

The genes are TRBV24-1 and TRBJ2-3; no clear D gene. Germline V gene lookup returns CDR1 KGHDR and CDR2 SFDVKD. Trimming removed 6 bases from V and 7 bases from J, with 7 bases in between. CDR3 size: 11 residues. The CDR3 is CATSNVYTQYF. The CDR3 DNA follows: TGTGCCACCAGTAATGTGTATACGCAGTATTTT.

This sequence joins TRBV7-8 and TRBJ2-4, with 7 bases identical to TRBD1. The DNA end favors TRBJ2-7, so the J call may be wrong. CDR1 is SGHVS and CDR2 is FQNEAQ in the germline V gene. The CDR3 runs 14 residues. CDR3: CASSTTRGSDEQYF. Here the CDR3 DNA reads TGTGCCAGCAGCACAACCAGGGGGAGCGACGAGCAGTACTTC.

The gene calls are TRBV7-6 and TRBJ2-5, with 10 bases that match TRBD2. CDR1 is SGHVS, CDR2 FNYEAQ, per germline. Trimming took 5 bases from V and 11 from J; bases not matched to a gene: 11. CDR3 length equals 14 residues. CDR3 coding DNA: TGTGCCAGCAGCCGGACTAGCGGAACGGGAGAGCAGTACTTC. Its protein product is CASSRTSGTGEQYF.

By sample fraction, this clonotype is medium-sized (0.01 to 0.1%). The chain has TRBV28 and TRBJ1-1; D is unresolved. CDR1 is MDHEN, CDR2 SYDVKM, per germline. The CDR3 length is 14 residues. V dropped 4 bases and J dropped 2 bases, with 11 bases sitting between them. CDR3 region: CASSSPAANTEAFF. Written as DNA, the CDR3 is TGTGCCAGCAGTTCCCCCGCAGCAAACACTGAAGCTTTCTTT.

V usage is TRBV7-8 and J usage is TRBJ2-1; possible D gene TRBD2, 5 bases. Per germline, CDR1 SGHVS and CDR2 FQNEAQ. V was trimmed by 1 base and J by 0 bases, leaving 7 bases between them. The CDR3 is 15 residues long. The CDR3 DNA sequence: TGTGCCAGCAGCTTAGGGACTCTCTCCTACAATGAGCAGTTCTTC. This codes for CASSLGTLSYNEQFF.

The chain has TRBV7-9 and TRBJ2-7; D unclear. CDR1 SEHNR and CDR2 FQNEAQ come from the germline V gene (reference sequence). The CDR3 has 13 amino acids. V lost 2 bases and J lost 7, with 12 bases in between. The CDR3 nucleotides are TGTGCCAGCAGCTTAACCAGATACAATGAGCAGTACTTC. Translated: CASSLTRYNEQYF.

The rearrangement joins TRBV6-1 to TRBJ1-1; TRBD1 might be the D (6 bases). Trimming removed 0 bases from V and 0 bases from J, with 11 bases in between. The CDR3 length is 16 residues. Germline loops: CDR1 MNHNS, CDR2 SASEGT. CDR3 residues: CASSEAPGAMNTEAFF. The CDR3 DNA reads TGTGCCAGCAGTGAAGCGCCAGGGGCTATGAACACTGAAGCTTTCTTT.